This entry is about one T cell receptor (beta chain). Its antigen remains unidentified. This sample is part of a study of T cell repertoires in cytomegalovirus infection. For the study at large: Both CMV infection and a matching HLA type were indicated by public TCR beta signatures.

TCRdb used MiXCR to reprocess the reads, holding one entry per CDR3 protein. The sample lists approximately 990,000 distinct CDR3 sequences, roughly 31% occurring once. Germline V gene sequence: CDR1 SGHVS, CDR2 FNYEAQ. The CDR3 spans 15 residues. Trimming removed 1 base at V and 8 bases at J, with 15 bases between. This clonotype originated in a human donor in good health (CMV status not recorded). Some clones in this sample may be carry-over from other donors' samples. This rearrangement joins TRBV7-6 to TRBJ2-1; TRBD1 is a possible D gene (6 bases). The material sequenced was cultured CD8+ T cells from PBMCs, taken from culture after CMV antigen stimulation. Written as DNA, the CDR3 is TGTGCCAGCAGCTTAGGGGGCTCCTCAGGGGATGAGCAGTTCTTC. Its protein product is CASSLGGSSGDEQFF.